The rows below give T cell receptor beta chains drawn from one sample of a study of blood T cell repertoires in COVID-19. Method: immunoSEQ multiplex PCR; TCRdb's copy keeps in-frame clones and lacks some. The sample includes some 120,000 clones, about 83% seen only once; the top ten take about 5.4%. Sequencing was performed on peripheral blood. These TCRs come from an elderly man with active or convalescent COVID-19. The CDR3 runs from the conserved cysteine through the conserved F or W. Fields, in order: J gene, clone size, V gene, D gene, CDR3 DNA, CDR3 protein. A D gene is named only where the DNA matches it firmly. The size of a clone is reported for some rows only, either as once, few or many, or as a class for expanded clones.

j_gene: TRBJ1-1; abundance: NA; v_gene: TRBV6-5; d_gene: NA; CDR3nt: TGTGCCAGCAGTTACTGGGGTCCAGGGGTGAACACTGAAGCTTTCTTT; CDR3aa: CASSYWGPGVNTEAFF
j_gene: TRBJ1-2; abundance: NA; v_gene: TRBV10-3; d_gene: NA; CDR3nt: TGTGCCATCAGTGACCAAACCGGCTATGGCTACACCTTC; CDR3aa: CAISDQTGYGYTF
j_gene: TRBJ1-2; abundance: few; v_gene: TRBV7-2; d_gene: TRBD1; CDR3nt: TGTGCCAGCAGTCCCGACAGGGGTTATGGCTACACCTTC; CDR3aa: CASSPDRGYGYTF
j_gene: TRBJ1-2; abundance: NA; v_gene: TRBV7-9; d_gene: NA; CDR3nt: TGTGCCAGCAGCTTAGGAGTCCAGGGATGGTATGGCTACACCTTC; CDR3aa: CASSLGVQGWYGYTF
j_gene: TRBJ2-5; abundance: NA; v_gene: TRBV9; d_gene: NA; CDR3nt: TGTGCCAGCAGCAGCGGAAATCCGGGAGAGACCCAGTACTTC; CDR3aa: CASSSGNPGETQYF
j_gene: TRBJ1-2; abundance: NA; v_gene: TRBV18; d_gene: NA; CDR3nt: TGTGCCAGCTCACCAGGGAGCGAGCGTGGCTACACCTTC; CDR3aa: CASSPGSERGYTF
j_gene: TRBJ1-1; abundance: NA; v_gene: TRBV25-1; d_gene: NA; CDR3nt: TGTGCCAGCAGTGAGGGGGCAGGGCCGTACACTGAAGCTTTCTTT; CDR3aa: CASSEGAGPYTEAFF
j_gene: TRBJ1-6; abundance: NA; v_gene: TRBV27; d_gene: NA; CDR3nt: TGTGCCAGCAGTTTTCAGGGACAAGTAAATTCACCCCTCCACTTT; CDR3aa: CASSFQGQVNSPLHF
j_gene: TRBJ1-3; abundance: NA; v_gene: TRBV6-5; d_gene: NA; CDR3nt: TGTGCCAGCAGTTACTCGATGGGGGGTTCTGGAAACACCATATATTTT; CDR3aa: CASSYSMGGSGNTIYF
j_gene: TRBJ2-5; abundance: NA; v_gene: TRBV3-1/TRBV3-2; d_gene: TRBD2; CDR3nt: TGTGCCAGCAGCCAAAAAACGGGCAGGGAGGGAGAGACCCAGTACTTC; CDR3aa: CASSQKTGREGETQYF
j_gene: TRBJ2-2; abundance: NA; v_gene: TRBV6-4; d_gene: TRBD1; CDR3nt: TGTGCCAGCAGATCCGGGACAGGGGCCGGGGAGCTGTTTTTT; CDR3aa: CASRSGTGAGELFF
j_gene: TRBJ1-4; abundance: once; v_gene: TRBV19; d_gene: NA; CDR3nt: TGTGCCAGTACCCAGGGGACAACTAATGAAAAACTGTTTTTT; CDR3aa: CASTQGTTNEKLFF
j_gene: TRBJ1-2; abundance: NA; v_gene: TRBV6-4; d_gene: NA; CDR3nt: TGTGCCAGCAGTGACACGGCAGGGTTTGATGGCTACACCTTC; CDR3aa: CASSDTAGFDGYTF
j_gene: TRBJ2-1; abundance: NA; v_gene: TRBV5-1; d_gene: TRBD2; CDR3nt: TGCGCCAGCAGCTTGACTAGCGGGGGCATCTATGAGCAGTTCTTC; CDR3aa: CASSLTSGGIYEQFF
j_gene: TRBJ1-5; abundance: NA; v_gene: TRBV19; d_gene: TRBD1; CDR3nt: TGTGCCAGTAGTACCACCCACGGGACAGGGCGGAGAAGCAATCAGCCCCAGCATTTT; CDR3aa: CASSTTHGTGRRSNQPQHF